This record looks at one TCR beta chain sequence and its context. The plating included roughly 200,000 irradiated, violet-dye-labeled stimulator cells together with roughly 200,000 CFSE-labeled responder cells. The data derive from a study of graft-versus-host responses after intestinal transplantation. Overall study context: Transplants were multivisceral, liver-intestinal, or isolated intestinal.

The CDR3 is 13 residues long. The germline V gene has CDR1 SGHTA and CDR2 FQGTGA. Trimming pared 7 bases from V and 3 bases from J, leaving 13 bases between. The table came from immunoSEQ multiplex PCR; TCRdb's copy has only in-frame clones and leaves some out. The table shows 10,000 to 15,000 clones, with 30% occurring only once. This TCR derives from a human patient who received an intestinal transplant. The source material was alloreactive CD8+ T cells from a mixed lymphocyte reaction culture, sampled before intestinal transplant. Described subset: CFSE-low proliferating T cells sorted from roughly six-day pre-transplant mixed lymphocyte reaction (GvH or HvG direction). The genes are TRBV7-3 and TRBJ2-7, with D unclear. CDR3: CASTPDGVYEQYF. The CDR3 region has the DNA TGTGCCAGCACCCCGGACGGAGTCTACGAGCAGTACTTC.